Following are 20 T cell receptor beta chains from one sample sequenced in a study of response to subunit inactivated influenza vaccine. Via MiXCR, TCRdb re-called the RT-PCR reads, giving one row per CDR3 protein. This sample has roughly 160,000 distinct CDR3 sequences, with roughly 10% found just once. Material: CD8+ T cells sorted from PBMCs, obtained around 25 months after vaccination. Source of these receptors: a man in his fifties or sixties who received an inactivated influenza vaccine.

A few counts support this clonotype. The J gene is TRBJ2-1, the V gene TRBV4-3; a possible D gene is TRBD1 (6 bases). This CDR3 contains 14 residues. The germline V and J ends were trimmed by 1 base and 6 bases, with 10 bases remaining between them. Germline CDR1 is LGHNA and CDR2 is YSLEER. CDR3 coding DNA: TGCGCCAGCAGCCAAGGAACAGGGACCAATGAGCAGTTCTTC. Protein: CASSQGTGTNEQFF.

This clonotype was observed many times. CDR3: CSARGQLSNQPQHF. CDR3 sequence (DNA): TGCAGTGCTAGAGGACAACTGAGCAATCAGCCCCAGCATTTT. The chain combines TRBV20-1 with TRBJ1-5, with D hard to call. Germline V CDR1 and CDR2: DFQATT, SNEGSKA (reference sequence). The CDR3 covers 14 residues. V lost 1 base and J lost 1, with 8 bases in between.

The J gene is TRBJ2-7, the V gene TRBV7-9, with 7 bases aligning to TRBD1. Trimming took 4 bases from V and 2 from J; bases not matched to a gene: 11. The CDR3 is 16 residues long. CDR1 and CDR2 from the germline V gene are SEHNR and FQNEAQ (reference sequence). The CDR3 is CASSSPTGTVTYEQYF. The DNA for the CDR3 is TGTGCCAGCAGCTCCCCCACGGGGACAGTAACCTACGAGCAGTACTTC.

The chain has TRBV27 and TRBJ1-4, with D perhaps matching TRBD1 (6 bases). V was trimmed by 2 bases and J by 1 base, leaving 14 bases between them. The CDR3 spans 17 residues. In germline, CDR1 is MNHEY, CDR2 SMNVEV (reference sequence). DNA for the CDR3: TGTGCCAGCAGTTTACTAGGGGGAGATGGAACTAATGAAAAACTGTTTTTT. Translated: CASSLLGGDGTNEKLFF.

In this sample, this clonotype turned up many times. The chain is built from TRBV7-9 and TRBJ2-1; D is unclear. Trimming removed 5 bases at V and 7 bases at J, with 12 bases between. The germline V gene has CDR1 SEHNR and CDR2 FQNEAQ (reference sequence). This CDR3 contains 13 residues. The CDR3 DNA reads TGTGCCAGCAGCCCGTCCTCAAGGAATGAGCAGTTCTTC. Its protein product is CASSPSSRNEQFF.

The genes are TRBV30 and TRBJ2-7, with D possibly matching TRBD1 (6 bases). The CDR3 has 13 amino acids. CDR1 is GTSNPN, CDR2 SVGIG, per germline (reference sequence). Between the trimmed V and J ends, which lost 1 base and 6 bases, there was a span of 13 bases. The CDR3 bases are TGTGCCTGGAGTGCTGGGACACCGCTCGAGCAGTACTTC. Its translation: CAWSAGTPLEQYF.

The CDR3 loop reads CASSLGAGGNEQYF. In DNA, the CDR3 is TGTGCCAGCAGCTTAGGTGCAGGGGGCAACGAGCAGTACTTC. V usage is TRBV7-2 and J usage is TRBJ2-7, with 8 bases identical to TRBD1. The CDR3 sequence is 14 residues long. Germline loops: CDR1 SGHTA, CDR2 FQGNSA. The junction had 4 bases not matched to a gene; V was cut back by 1 base and J by 5 bases.

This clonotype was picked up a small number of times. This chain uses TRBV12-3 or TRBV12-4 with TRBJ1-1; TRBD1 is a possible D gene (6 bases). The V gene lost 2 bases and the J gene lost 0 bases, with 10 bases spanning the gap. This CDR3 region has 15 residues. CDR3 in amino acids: CASSLQGWMNTEAFF. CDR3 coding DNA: TGTGCCAGCAGTTTACAGGGGTGGATGAACACTGAAGCTTTCTTT.

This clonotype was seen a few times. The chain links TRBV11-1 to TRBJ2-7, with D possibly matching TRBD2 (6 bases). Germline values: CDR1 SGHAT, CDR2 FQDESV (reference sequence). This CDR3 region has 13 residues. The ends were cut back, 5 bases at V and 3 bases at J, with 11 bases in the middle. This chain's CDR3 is CASSPREFYEQYF. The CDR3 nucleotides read TGTGCCAGCAGCCCCCGGGAGTTCTACGAGCAGTACTTC.

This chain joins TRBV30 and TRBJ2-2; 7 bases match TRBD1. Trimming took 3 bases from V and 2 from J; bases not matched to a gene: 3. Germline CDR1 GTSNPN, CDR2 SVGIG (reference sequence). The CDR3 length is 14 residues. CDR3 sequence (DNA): TGTGCCTGGAGGGGACAGAGCAACACCGGGGAGCTGTTTTTT. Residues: CAWRGQSNTGELFF.

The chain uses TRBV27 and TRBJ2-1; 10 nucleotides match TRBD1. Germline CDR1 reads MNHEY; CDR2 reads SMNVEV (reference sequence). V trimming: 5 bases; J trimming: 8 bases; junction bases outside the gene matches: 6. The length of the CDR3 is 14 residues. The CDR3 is CASSPGTGVDEQFF. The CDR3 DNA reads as TGTGCCAGCAGTCCCGGGACAGGGGTCGATGAGCAGTTCTTC.

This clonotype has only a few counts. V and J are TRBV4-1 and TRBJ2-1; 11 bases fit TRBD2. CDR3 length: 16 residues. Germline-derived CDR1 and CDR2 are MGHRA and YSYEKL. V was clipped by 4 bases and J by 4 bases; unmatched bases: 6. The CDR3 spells CASSPPLAGGYNEQFF. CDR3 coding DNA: TGCGCCAGCAGCCCTCCGCTAGCGGGGGGATACAATGAGCAGTTCTTC.

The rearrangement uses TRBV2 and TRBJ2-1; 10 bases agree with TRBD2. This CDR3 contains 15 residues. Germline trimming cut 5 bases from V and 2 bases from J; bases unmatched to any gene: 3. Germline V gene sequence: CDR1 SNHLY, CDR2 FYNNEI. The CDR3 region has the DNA TGTGCCAGCAGTCGGGGGACTAGCGCCTACAATGAGCAGTTCTTC. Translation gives CASSRGTSAYNEQFF.

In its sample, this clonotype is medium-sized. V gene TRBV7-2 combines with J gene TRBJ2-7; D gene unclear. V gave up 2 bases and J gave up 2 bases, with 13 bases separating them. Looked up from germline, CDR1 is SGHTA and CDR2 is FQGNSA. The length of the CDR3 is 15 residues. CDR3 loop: CASSLIGLVAYEQYF. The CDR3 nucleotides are TGTGCCAGCAGCTTAATCGGGCTAGTCGCCTACGAGCAGTACTTC.

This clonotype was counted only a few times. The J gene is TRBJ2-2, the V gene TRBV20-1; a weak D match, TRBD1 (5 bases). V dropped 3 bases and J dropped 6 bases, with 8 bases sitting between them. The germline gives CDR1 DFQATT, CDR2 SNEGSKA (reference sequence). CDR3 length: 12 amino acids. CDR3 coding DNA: TGCAGTGCTAGTAGGGGCCCCGGGGAGCTGTTTTTT. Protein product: CSASRGPGELFF.

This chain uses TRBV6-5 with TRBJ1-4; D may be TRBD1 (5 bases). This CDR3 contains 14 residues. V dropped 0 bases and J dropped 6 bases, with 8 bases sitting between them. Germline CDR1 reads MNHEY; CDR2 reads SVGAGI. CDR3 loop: CASSYSGAHEKLFF. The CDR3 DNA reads TGTGCCAGCAGTTACTCCGGGGCTCATGAAAAACTGTTTTTT.

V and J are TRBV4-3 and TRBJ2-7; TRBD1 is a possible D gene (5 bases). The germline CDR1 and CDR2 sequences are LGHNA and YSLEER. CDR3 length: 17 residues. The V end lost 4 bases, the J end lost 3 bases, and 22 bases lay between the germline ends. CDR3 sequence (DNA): TGCGCCAGCAGCCCCTCACTAAACCAGGGCCTTTACTACGAGCAGTACTTC. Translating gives CASSPSLNQGLYYEQYF.

The DNA for the CDR3 is TGCGCCAGCAGCCAGCCCCTGGGTGAGCAGTTCTTC. It encodes CASSQPLGEQFF. J is TRBJ2-1 and V is TRBV4-1, with D uncertain. The CDR3 extends over 12 amino acids. CDR1 and CDR2 (germline): MGHRA, YSYEKL. V was shortened by 3 bases and J by 9 bases, with 9 bases between the two germline ends.

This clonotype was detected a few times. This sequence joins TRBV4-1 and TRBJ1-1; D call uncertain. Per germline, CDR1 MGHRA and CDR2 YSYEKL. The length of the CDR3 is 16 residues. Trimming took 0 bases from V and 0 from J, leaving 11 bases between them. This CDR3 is CASSQDHAGLNTEAFF. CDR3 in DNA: TGCGCCAGCAGCCAAGATCATGCCGGGTTGAACACTGAAGCTTTCTTT.

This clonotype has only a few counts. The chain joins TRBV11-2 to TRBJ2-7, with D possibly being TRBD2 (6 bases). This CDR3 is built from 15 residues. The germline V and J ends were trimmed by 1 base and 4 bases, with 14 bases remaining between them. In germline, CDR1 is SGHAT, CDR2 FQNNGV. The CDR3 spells CASSLVEGLVYEQYF. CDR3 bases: TGTGCCAGCAGCTTAGTTGAGGGACTTGTTTACGAGCAGTACTTC.